This TCR beta chain came from a study of identical twins (dated by TCRdb to about 2016). For the study in its entirety: TCR alpha and beta repertoires from monozygotic twins, unrelated adults of various ages and cord blood were deep-sequenced to test whether fetal clonotypes persist. To rule out contamination, replicate twin experiments were performed at different times with different library preparation protocols.

Points the paper makes about the study in general: Abundant cord blood beta clonotypes carried fewer insertions; young adult naive repertoires showed a weaker similar trend, while memory repertoires showed none. Recombination models systematically underestimated out-of-frame TCR alpha sharing in monozygotic twins but agreed with sharing between unrelated individuals. Compared with coincidental sharing between unrelated individuals, out-of-frame TCR alpha sequences shared between twins showed an excess of sequences with low generation probability. Because the same donors could not be followed over many years, conclusions were based on cross-sectional statistical analysis. In beta out-of-frame sequences, excess twin sharing was weaker, because having fewer shared sequences lowered the signal-to-noise ratio. Zero-insertion analyses could be partly confounded by invariant T cells such as MAIT and iNKT, although diverse VJ usage argued against such confounding for most clonotypes.

Only healthy Caucasian donors were included. The twin cohort consisted of three pairs of female monozygotic twins, all aged 18 to 29 years. CD4+ and CD8+ T cell populations were isolated with positive isolation kits from Invitrogen. This clonotype was found a few times. The antigen it recognizes is unknown. Base qualities are not at hand, and no much larger clone is one base apart. Receptors were amplified or captured by 5' RACE. Sequencing relied on an Illumina HiSeq 2000. A universal primer binding site was introduced by template switching, and a unique molecular identifier was present in the final cDNA, enabling accurate counting of TCR cDNA molecules. Specific primers in the conserved constant-segment region were used to synthesize first-strand cDNA for the TCR alpha and beta chains. To control for contamination, each cDNA library was double barcoded with a SMART-Mk sample barcode plus Illumina barcodes. TruSeq adapter sequences and Illumina sample barcodes were added in two successive PCR steps. Sequencing of the TCR alpha and beta cDNA libraries was done on the Illumina HiSeq platform using custom primers. The authors' pipeline ran thus. Raw reads were processed with MiGEC to extract unique molecular identifiers, and MiXCR was used to determine CDR3 positions. Recombination models were inferred per individual with the repgenHMM and IGoR tools using an EM algorithm. Shared clonotype analysis was performed with the tcR package in R, normalizing sharing by the product of cloneset sizes. To study raw recombination free of thymic and clonal selection effects, out-of-frame nonproductive sequences were analyzed. TCRdb ran its own pipeline on the public reads, namely fastp trimming at Q25 and MiXCR clone calling, and kept in-frame beta chains. Entries that share a CDR3 protein sequence are merged under the most common genes and DNA. The V and J calls and clone size come from TCRdb's table, not from the authors' own analysis. This sample comprises about 470,000 distinct CDR3 sequences, about 24% of them detected only once. Of the sample, roughly 3% is held by the ten largest clones.

The germline V gene provides CDR1 SGHTA and CDR2 FQGNSA. V lost 5 bases and J lost 8 bases; the stretch between them is 5 bases long. The CDR3 starts with the cysteine, ends with the phenylalanine, and has 10 residues. Here the CDR3 DNA is all that survives: 30 bases in frame from base 1. The same data also went into a second study, on T cells expressing NK-cell markers. That second publication adds: About eight donors provided sorted CD3+CD56+NKG2C+, CD3+CD56+NKG2C- and CD3+CD56-NKG2C+ T-cell subsets, whose TCR beta-chain repertoires were profiled. Most of the eight sequenced donors were HCMV-seropositive and one was HCMV-seronegative. In several experiments an anti-gammadeltaTCR antibody was added to restrict sorting to alphabetaTCR-expressing T cells. In roughly 6 donors, the dominant CD3+CD56+NKG2C+ clonotypes were found to rank among the top 10 CD8+ clonotypes and to make up roughly 1.0-7.0% of CD8+ T cells. Those dominant clonotypes were again the most abundant among CD3+CD56-NKG2C+ cells in several donors, at roughly 25-65%. Whether the expanded NKG2C-expressing T cell clones were specific for HCMV antigens was left unclear. Randomly selected healthy volunteers, three men and five women, were used as the eight sequenced donors. A commercial ELISA kit detecting HCMV-specific IgG in serum was used to determine HCMV serostatus. MIGEC was used to demultiplex reads and group reads by UMI, and MiTCR was used to assemble and quantify clonotypes. To exclude erroneous sequences, any TCR cDNA sequence not supported by at least two reads was discarded. The tcR package was used for downstream repertoire analysis, with clonotypes matched between fractions based on CDR3 nucleotide sequence plus V segment. VDJmatch was used to annotate antigen specificity against VDJdb, with one amino acid substitution in CDR3 permitted.

This clonotype was sampled from a woman between 18 and 29 years old in good health. The sequencing input was CD4+ T cells sorted from blood. The chain is assembled from TRBV7-2 and TRBJ2-3; no D gene can be assigned with confidence. This receptor has the CDR3 CASSQSTQYF. The nucleotide sequence is given as TGTGCCAGCAGCCAAAGTACGCAGTATTTT.